The 28 T cell receptor beta chains in this list originate from one sample, sequenced in a study of cytomegalovirus exposure and HLA in healthy donors. The PCR had 60 Vbeta and 13 Jbeta primers. The method was immunoSEQ multiplex PCR; TCRdb's version includes in-frame clones alone and lacks a portion of them. The sample lists 110,000 or so clones; approximately 76% were seen once. Sequencing used PBMCs. The receptors derive from a man in his forties or fifties in good health and CMV-seropositive.

Note on this clone: Other DNA sequences of this sample code for an identical CDR3. V is TRBV7-2 and J is TRBJ2-7; 8 nucleotides match TRBD2. Germline V CDR1 and CDR2: SGHTA, FQGNSA. CDR3 length equals 15 residues. V was pared by 3 bases and J by 4 bases, with 8 bases of the junction left unmatched. The CDR3 is CASSFASGGSYEQYF. The CDR3 DNA sequence: TGTGCCAGCAGCTTCGCCAGCGGGGGTTCTTACGAGCAGTACTTC. The whole variable domain, filled in from reference TRBV7-2 and TRBJ2-7, reads GAGVSQSPSNKVTEKGKDVELRCDPISGHTALYWYRQSLGQGLEFLIYFQGNSAPDKSGLPSDRFSAERTGGSVSTLTIQRTQQEDSAVYLCASSFASGGSYEQYFGPGTRLTVT.

The chain combines TRBV7-2 with TRBJ1-3; 8 bases are shared with TRBD1. Germline V lookup: CDR1 SGHTA, CDR2 FQGNSA. The CDR3 runs 15 residues. After removal of 3 bases from V and 4 bases from J, the junction contained 5 bases not matched to a gene. Here the CDR3 DNA reads TGTGCCAGCAGCTTCGCCGGGACAGGAGGAAACACCATATATTTT. It is translated as CASSFAGTGGNTIYF. Variable domain in full (rest from reference TRBV7-2 and TRBJ1-3): GAGVSQSPSNKVTEKGKDVELRCDPISGHTALYWYRQSLGQGLEFLIYFQGNSAPDKSGLPSDRFSAERTGGSVSTLTIQRTQQEDSAVYLCASSFAGTGGNTIYFGEGSWLTVV.

V gene TRBV9 combines with J gene TRBJ1-1; D call uncertain. The germline V gene has CDR1 SGDLS and CDR2 YYNGEE. The CDR3 is 12 amino acids. The V gene lost 4 bases and the J gene lost 5 bases, with 9 bases spanning the gap. The CDR3 loop reads CASSHGGTEAFF. The CDR3 nucleotides read TGTGCCAGCAGCCATGGAGGTACTGAAGCTTTCTTT.

The chain couples TRBV5-8 to TRBJ2-7; 8 nucleotides agree with TRBD2. The junction had 14 bases not matched to a gene; V was cut back by 4 bases and J by 2 bases. The CDR3 extends over 17 amino acids. Per the germline V gene, CDR1 is SGHTS and CDR2 is YDEGEE. The DNA of the CDR3 is TGTGCCAGCAGCCCCGTTTTTGGGCGGGGGGCAGCCTACGAGCAGTACTTC. It translates to CASSPVFGRGAAYEQYF.

This chain uses TRBV29-1 with TRBJ2-5, with a weak D call TRBD1 (6 bases). The CDR3 loop spans 12 amino acids. CDR1 is SQVTM, CDR2 ANQGSEA, per germline. Deletions cut 4 bases from V and 5 bases from J, with 11 bases between. The CDR3 DNA reads as TGCAGCGTTGGTTTCAGGGGTGAGACCCAGTACTTC. Translation gives CSVGFRGETQYF.

The CDR3 is CASSQLDGGASGYTF. The CDR3 bases are TGTGCCAGCAGTCAGCTTGATGGAGGGGCCAGTGGCTACACCTTC. The rearrangement uses TRBV11-2 and TRBJ1-2; tentatively, D is TRBD1 (5 bases). Germline CDR1 SGHAT, CDR2 FQNNGV. V was pared by 6 bases and J by 7 bases, with 21 bases between. The CDR3 is 15 amino acids.

The chain has TRBV6-5 and TRBJ1-5; 8 nucleotides agree with TRBD1. Germline V lookup: CDR1 MNHEY, CDR2 SVGAGI. The CDR3 contains 15 residues. Unmatched junction bases numbered 7, after V lost 5 bases and J lost 4 bases. The CDR3 nucleotides read TGTGCCAGCAGTCCCGACAGGGGCCAAAATCAGCCCCAGCATTTT. The encoded protein is CASSPDRGQNQPQHF.

The chain uses TRBV18 and TRBJ2-7; 10 positions match TRBD1. Looked up from germline, CDR1 is KGHSH and CDR2 is LQKENI. J gave up 5 bases and V 3 bases, and 13 bases lay outside the gene matches. The CDR3 length is 17 residues. In DNA form, the CDR3 reads TGTGCCAGCTCACCCCAGGGAGGGGGGACAGGGGTCCACGAGCAGTACTTC. As protein: CASSPQGGGTGVHEQYF.

The rearrangement uses TRBV5-1 and TRBJ2-1, with D perhaps TRBD2 (6 bases). Trimming took off 7 bases at V and 8 bases at J, with 16 bases between the two ends. This CDR3 is 13 amino acids long. Germline CDR1 is SGHRS and CDR2 is YFSETQ. For the CDR3, the DNA is TGCGCCAGCTATACTAGCCCCGGGCATGAGCAGTTCTTC. Its protein is CASYTSPGHEQFF.

The V call is TRBV19, the J call TRBJ1-2; D not certain. The V gene's germline CDR1 is LNHDA and CDR2 SQIVND (reference sequence). The V gene lost 3 bases and the J gene lost 2 bases, with 7 bases spanning the gap. The CDR3 has 13 amino acids. CDR3 in amino acids: CASSMGANYGYTF. The CDR3 bases are TGTGCCAGTAGTATGGGAGCGAACTATGGCTACACCTTC.

J is TRBJ2-1 and V is TRBV7-9; the match to TRBD2 covers 16 bases. Germline V gene sequence: CDR1 SEHNR, CDR2 FQNEAQ (reference sequence). With V trimmed by 5 bases and J by 2 bases, 6 bases remained unmatched. The CDR3 sequence is 18 residues long. CDR3 bases: TGTGCCAGCAGCCCCGGGACTAGCGGGAGGGCCGCCTACAATGAGCAGTTCTTC. This encodes CASSPGTSGRAAYNEQFF.

V is TRBV5-5 and J is TRBJ2-7, with 8 bases aligning to TRBD1. Germline CDR1 reads SGHKS; CDR2 reads YYEKEE (reference sequence). Germline trimming cut 0 bases from V and 6 bases from J; bases unmatched to any gene: 8. This CDR3 has 15 amino acids. CDR3: CASSLADRVSGEQYF. The CDR3, as DNA: TGTGCCAGCAGCTTGGCGGACAGGGTGTCAGGCGAGCAGTACTTC.

V is TRBV28 and J is TRBJ2-3; 7 bases line up with TRBD1. The J segment lost 3 bases and the V segment lost 1 base, leaving 4 bases of the junction unmatched. The CDR3 is 15 amino acids. Per germline, CDR1 MDHEN and CDR2 SYDVKM. CDR3 in amino acids: CASSLSGQLTDTQYF. DNA of the CDR3: TGTGCCAGCAGTTTATCGGGACAGCTGACAGATACGCAGTATTTT.

As to this clone: At one end, the junction sequence differs from germline, possibly due to a read error. The chain is built from TRBV25-1 and TRBJ2-1; 8 nucleotides align to TRBD2. The CDR3 runs 15 residues. Germline V CDR1 and CDR2: MGHDK, SYGVNS. The CDR3 reads CASSPSTGGPVERFF. The CDR3 DNA is TGTGCCAGCAGTCCTTCTACGGGAGGGCCTGTTGAGCGGTTCTTC.

The J gene is TRBJ2-1, the V gene TRBV25-1; 9 positions agree with TRBD2. Germline CDR1 reads MGHDK; CDR2 reads SYGVNS. V dropped 9 bases and J dropped 6; count of bases not matched to a gene: 6. The CDR3 has 13 amino acids. CDR3 DNA: TGTGCCAGAATAGCGGGAGAATCCAATGAGCAGTTCTTC. Its translation is CARIAGESNEQFF. Drawing the rest from reference TRBV25-1 and TRBJ2-1, the complete variable domain is EADIYQTPRYLVIGTGKKITLECSQTMGHDKMYWYQQDPGMELHLIHYSYGVNSTEKGDLSSESTVSRIRTEHFPLTLESARPSHTSQYLCARIAGESNEQFFGPGTRLTVL.

This rearrangement joins TRBV7-9 to TRBJ2-3, with 11 bases fitting TRBD2. The CDR3 sequence is 19 residues long. The germline CDR1 and CDR2 sequences are SEHNR and FQNEAQ (reference sequence). The V segment lost 6 bases and the J segment 0 bases; nucleotides outside the gene matches: 14. The CDR3 DNA follows: TGTGCCAGCAGTACCCGTCCACTAGCGGGGGTCATTAGCACAGATACGCAGTATTTT. Translating it yields CASSTRPLAGVISTDTQYF.

The chain has TRBV27 and TRBJ2-7, with TRBD1 matching over 9 bases. This CDR3 spans 12 amino acids. The germline V gene encodes CDR1 MNHEY and CDR2 SMNVEV (reference sequence). Unmatched junction bases numbered 6, after V lost 9 bases and J lost 6 bases. The CDR3 protein is CASKTGGSEQYF. The CDR3, as DNA: TGTGCCAGTAAAACAGGGGGCTCCGAGCAGTACTTC.

The chain employs TRBV7-9 and TRBJ1-1, with D possibly being TRBD1 (6 bases). The ends were cut back, 6 bases at V and 4 bases at J, with 12 bases in the middle. In germline, CDR1 is SEHNR, CDR2 FQNEAQ (reference sequence). The CDR3 is made up of 13 amino acids. CDR3 sequence: CASRAGASTEAFF. The DNA for the CDR3 is TGTGCCAGCAGGGCGGGGGCGAGCACTGAAGCTTTCTTT.

The chain uses TRBV6-1 and TRBJ2-1, with 10 bases that match TRBD2. Germline V gene data show CDR1 as MNHNS and CDR2 as SASEGT. The CDR3 contains 19 residues. The J segment lost 0 bases and the V segment lost 2 bases, leaving 10 bases of the junction unmatched. CDR3 loop: CASSELGLAVYSSYNEQFF. CDR3 in DNA: TGTGCCAGCAGTGAACTAGGACTAGCGGTTTATAGCTCCTACAATGAGCAGTTCTTC.

This chain connects TRBV2 to TRBJ2-2; D might be TRBD2 (6 bases). Germline V gives CDR1 SNHLY, CDR2 FYNNEI. This CDR3 region has 13 residues. V gave up 7 bases and J gave up 4 bases, with 10 bases separating them. CDR3 in amino acids: CASNAGPTGELFF. CDR3 bases: TGTGCCAGCAATGCGGGACCCACCGGGGAGCTGTTTTTT.

The rearrangement links TRBV28 to TRBJ2-2, with D hard to call. CDR3 length: 14 amino acids. V was cut by 3 bases and J by 4 bases, with 9 bases left in between. Germline values: CDR1 MDHEN, CDR2 SYDVKM. The CDR3 coding sequence is TGTGCCAGCAGTTTCTTTGCAGTCACCGGGGAGCTGTTTTTT. It encodes CASSFFAVTGELFF.

This chain uses TRBV4-3 with TRBJ1-2, with TRBD1 identical over 12 bases. The CDR3 has 16 residues. V dropped 0 bases and J dropped 6; count of bases not matched to a gene: 5. CDR1 and CDR2 from the germline V gene are LGHNA and YSLEER. For the CDR3, the DNA is TGCGCCAGCAGCCAAGAGGGACAGGGGGCTTCCGATGGCTACACCTTC. Its translation is CASSQEGQGASDGYTF.

This clone was detected only once. The chain carries TRBV10-3 and TRBJ1-1; 7 nucleotides line up with TRBD1. The CDR3 sequence is 13 residues long. J was trimmed by 2 bases and V by 7 bases; bases with no gene match: 4. Germline V CDR1 and CDR2: ENHRY, SYGVKD. CDR3 protein: CAITGTENTEAFF. The CDR3 DNA reads as TGTGCCATCACCGGGACAGAAAACACTGAAGCTTTCTTT.

In nucleotides, the CDR3 is TGCGCCAGCAGCCAAGATGGGAGGAACTCCTATAATTCACCCCTCCACTTT. It translates to CASSQDGRNSYNSPLHF. The J gene is TRBJ1-6, the V gene TRBV4-3; D uncertain. CDR1 and CDR2 from the germline V gene are LGHNA and YSLEER. The germline V and J ends were trimmed by 0 bases and 0 bases, with 9 bases remaining between them. There are 17 residues in the CDR3.

The genes are TRBV6-1 and TRBJ1-4; 7 bases are a match to TRBD1. Trimming at V came to 6 bases and at J to 5 bases, leaving 6 bases not matched to a gene. The CDR3 sequence is 14 residues long. Germline V lookup: CDR1 MNHNS, CDR2 SASEGT. CDR3 coding DNA: TGTGCCAGCAGAAGGACAGGCGGGAATGAAAAACTGTTTTTT. It is translated as CASRRTGGNEKLFF.

This sequence joins TRBV19 and TRBJ1-2; D unresolved. V lost 1 base and J 4 bases, leaving 10 bases between the germline ends. The germline V gene has CDR1 LNHDA and CDR2 SQIVND (reference sequence). There are 14 residues in the CDR3. CDR3 bases: TGTGCCAGTAGTATAGCTGCATCCGGCTATGGCTACACCTTC. It codes for CASSIAASGYGYTF.

The table lists this clone with a few counts. V is TRBV7-9 and J is TRBJ2-7, with D possibly matching TRBD2 (5 bases). In germline, CDR1 is SEHNR, CDR2 FQNEAQ (reference sequence). Trimming shortened V by 1 base and J by 0 bases, and 19 bases separated the two germline ends. The CDR3 loop spans 18 amino acids. In nucleotides, the CDR3 is TGTGCCAGCAGCTTAGGGGCTGGTAGCGAGGGCATCTCCTACGAGCAGTACTTC. Translated, it gives CASSLGAGSEGISYEQYF.

The rearrangement joins TRBV5-1 to TRBJ2-5; 12 positions agree with TRBD2. CDR3 length equals 15 residues. With V trimmed by 3 bases and J by 7 bases, 7 bases remained unmatched. The V gene's germline CDR1 is SGHRS and CDR2 YFSETQ. The CDR3 nucleotides read TGCGCCAGCAGCTCGACTAGCGGGGGACCCGGGACCCAGTACTTC. Protein sequence: CASSSTSGGPGTQYF.